The 27 T cell receptor beta chains presented below share a single source sample, sequenced in a study of long-term antiretroviral therapy in people with HIV (dated by TCRdb to between 2022 and 2023). The immunoSEQ hsTCRB v3.0 assay was used at survey level resolution to sequence the TRB variable region. As stored in TCRdb, this immuneACCESS dataset retains in-frame rearrangements with V and J assigned. A fraction of the clones does not appear; measured against another copy, unresolved V genes explain less than half of the discrepancy, and the remainder lacks a known reason. This sample is represented by under 25,000 clones; around 81% of them were singletons. Roughly an eighth of the sample rests with the top ten. The sample was unsorted PBMCs, taken 1.6 years after starting antiretroviral therapy. The receptors derive from a man aged 40-55 years with HIV.

The chain carries TRBV6-1 and TRBJ2-3, with D maybe TRBD1 (6 bases). There are 15 residues in the CDR3. Trimming cost V 2 bases and J 1 base, with 10 bases left between them. Germline CDR1 reads MNHNS; CDR2 reads SASEGT. In DNA form, the CDR3 reads TGTGCCAGCAGTGAACCCTGGACAGGCACAGATACGCAGTATTTT. It codes for CASSEPWTGTDTQYF.

J is TRBJ2-7 and V is TRBV5-1; 12 bases agree with TRBD1. Germline V gene data show CDR1 as SGHRS and CDR2 as YFSETQ. V shed 4 bases and J 3 bases; nucleotides not matched to a gene: 8. This CDR3 region has 16 residues. This chain's CDR3 is CASSPGTGGVFYEQYF. The CDR3 nucleotides read TGCGCCAGCAGCCCGGGGACAGGGGGCGTCTTCTACGAGCAGTACTTC.

The chain employs TRBV6-1 and TRBJ2-7; 8 bases line up with TRBD1. The ends lost 2 bases at V and 2 bases at J; junction bases unmatched: 11. Germline V gene sequence: CDR1 MNHNS, CDR2 SASEGT. The CDR3 is 17 residues long. Here the CDR3 reads CASSEPTPTGATYEQYF. In nucleotides, the CDR3 is TGTGCCAGCAGTGAACCGACACCGACAGGGGCGACCTACGAGCAGTACTTC.

V gene TRBV5-1 combines with J gene TRBJ2-2; maybe TRBD2 (5 bases). Germline loops: CDR1 SGHRS, CDR2 YFSETQ. The length of the CDR3 is 24 residues. V lost 2 bases, J lost 1 base, and 36 bases lay in between. The DNA for the CDR3 is TGCGCCAGCAGCTTTGCTTTTAATTATAAAGCGAAATGGCGGGCAGACGGGAACACCGGGGAGCTGTTTTTT. Translation: CASSFAFNYKAKWRADGNTGELFF.

The rearrangement links TRBV27 to TRBJ2-7; a possible D gene is TRBD2 (5 bases). CDR1 is MNHEY and CDR2 is SMNVEV in the germline V gene (reference sequence). The ends were cut back, 2 bases at V and 5 bases at J, with 13 bases in the middle. CDR3 length: 14 residues. The CDR3 nucleotides are TGTGCCAGCAGTTTACGGTTCGCGAGGGACGAGCAGTACTTC. Its translation is CASSLRFARDEQYF.

This clone showed up just a few times. This rearrangement joins TRBV11-2 to TRBJ2-1; D tentatively fits TRBD1 or TRBD2 (6 bases each). CDR1 SGHAT and CDR2 FQNNGV come from the germline V gene. This CDR3 is 16 amino acids long. Trimming cost V 0 bases and J 4 bases, with 13 bases left between them. CDR3: CASSLEWGAPYNEQFF. CDR3 coding DNA: TGTGCCAGCAGCTTAGAGTGGGGGGCCCCATACAATGAGCAGTTCTTC.

V and J are TRBV27 and TRBJ2-7, with TRBD1 matching 9 bases. The CDR3 has 16 residues. Germline V gene lookup returns CDR1 MNHEY and CDR2 SMNVEV (reference sequence). With 5 bases clipped from V and 3 bases from J, the junction kept 11 bases outside the gene matches. CDR3 coding DNA: TGTGCCAGCAGTCCCTCCGGGACAGGGAGAATCTACGAGCAGTACTTC. Amino acid sequence: CASSPSGTGRIYEQYF.

The chain recombines TRBV4-1 with TRBJ1-5; D is uncertain. The CDR3 runs to 17 residues. Looked up from germline, CDR1 is MGHRA and CDR2 is YSYEKL. V dropped 4 bases and J dropped 2 bases, with 18 bases sitting between them. CDR3 nucleotides: TGCGCCAGCAGCCCCGAGACACTTTTAGAGGGCAATCAGCCCCAGCATTTT. Translation gives CASSPETLLEGNQPQHF.

The rearrangement joins TRBV18 to TRBJ2-1; D is uncertain. Trimming cost V 3 bases and J 0 bases, with 12 bases left between them. Germline V lookup: CDR1 KGHSH, CDR2 LQKENI. The CDR3 runs 16 residues. The CDR3 sequence: CASSPTLSSSYNEQFF. The CDR3 region has the DNA TGTGCCAGCTCACCTACACTGTCAAGCTCCTACAATGAGCAGTTCTTC.

This chain uses TRBV5-1 with TRBJ2-3; D gene uncertain. The CDR3 consists of 12 residues. Trimming pared 9 bases from V and 1 base from J, leaving 9 bases between. In germline, CDR1 is SGHRS, CDR2 YFSETQ. The CDR3 here is CATSSGTDTQYF. DNA of the CDR3: TGCGCCACCTCGTCAGGCACAGATACGCAGTATTTT.

V usage is TRBV7-9 and J usage is TRBJ1-5; 8 nucleotides align to TRBD1. The V and J ends lost 6 bases and 0 bases, in that order; junction bases with no gene match: 4. Germline assignment: CDR1 SEHNR and CDR2 FQNEAQ (reference sequence). CDR3 length equals 15 residues. The CDR3 DNA reads as TGTGCCAGCAGTATCGACAGGGGTAGCAATCAGCCCCAGCATTTT. Amino acid sequence: CASSIDRGSNQPQHF.

The gene calls are TRBV10-3 and TRBJ1-5; D is ambiguous. The CDR3 loop spans 14 amino acids. The V gene's germline CDR1 is ENHRY and CDR2 SYGVKD. V was clipped by 2 bases and J by 6 bases, with 11 bases between them. The CDR3, as DNA: TGTGCCATCAGTGAGAGTGGTAATAGTCAGCCCCAGCATTTT. Protein sequence: CAISESGNSQPQHF.

The V and J genes are TRBV19 and TRBJ1-5, with unresolved D. The CDR3 has 17 residues. V lost 3 bases and J lost 2, with 17 bases in between. The germline gives CDR1 LNHDA, CDR2 SQIVND (reference sequence). CDR3 sequence reads: CASSIPPVSRGNQPQHF. CDR3 bases: TGTGCCAGTAGTATTCCACCCGTCTCAAGGGGCAATCAGCCCCAGCATTTT.

This rearrangement joins TRBV20-1 to TRBJ1-1; possible D gene TRBD1, 5 bases. Germline CDR1 and CDR2: DFQATT and SNEGSKA (reference sequence). V was cut by 6 bases and J by 5 bases, with 10 bases left in between. This CDR3 is 11 amino acids long. The chain's CDR3 is CSAGGGTEAFF. The CDR3 region has the DNA TGCAGTGCGGGGGGGGGAACTGAAGCTTTCTTT.

The rearrangement uses TRBV5-1 and TRBJ1-2; a possible D gene is TRBD1 (5 bases). Germline-derived CDR1 and CDR2 are SGHRS and YFSETQ. V was clipped by 2 bases and J by 5 bases, with 16 bases between them. The CDR3 covers 15 residues. CDR3 DNA sequence: TGCGCCAGCAGCTTCGGTGGGGCCGCGGGATATGGCTACACCTTC. Translation: CASSFGGAAGYGYTF.

The chain's CDR3 is CASSPEQGRSPLHF. The CDR3 DNA follows: TGCGCCAGCAGCCCGGAACAGGGAAGATCACCCCTCCACTTT. The chain uses TRBV5-1 and TRBJ1-6, with a weak D call TRBD1 (6 bases). The V gene lost 4 bases and the J gene lost 10 bases, with 15 bases spanning the gap. The V gene's germline CDR1 is SGHRS and CDR2 YFSETQ. This CDR3 is 14 amino acids long. The full variable domain, rest sourced from reference TRBV5-1 and TRBJ1-6, is KAGVTQTPRYLIKTRGQQVTLSCSPISGHRSVSWYQQTPGQGLQFLFEYFSETQRNKGNFPGRFSGRQFSNSRSEMNVSTLELGDSALYLCASSPEQGRSPLHFGNGTRLTVT.

This clone was seen a handful of times. This chain connects TRBV27 to TRBJ1-2, with D possibly matching TRBD1 (5 bases). CDR3 size: 14 residues. The germline V gene has CDR1 MNHEY and CDR2 SMNVEV (reference sequence). V lost 6 bases, J lost 8 bases, and 19 bases lay in between. The CDR3 sequence: CASSPFAGWYGYTF. Here the CDR3 DNA reads TGTGCCAGCAGCCCGTTCGCAGGGTGGTACGGCTACACCTTC.

V is TRBV7-9 and J is TRBJ1-2; D is perhaps TRBD1 (5 bases). Germline V gives CDR1 SEHNR, CDR2 FQNEAQ (reference sequence). The ends were cut back, 2 bases at V and 2 bases at J, with 9 bases in the middle. The CDR3 totals 14 residues. Written as DNA, the CDR3 is TGTGCCAGCAGCTTAACAGGTTTAAACTATGGCTACACCTTC. It encodes CASSLTGLNYGYTF.

This clone was seen once. The chain combines TRBV2 with TRBJ2-1, with 9 bases matching TRBD2. Germline CDR1 is SNHLY and CDR2 is FYNNEI. V shed 8 bases, J shed 9 bases, and the junction held 14 bases outside the gene matches. The CDR3 is 15 residues long. The CDR3 bases are TGTGCCAGCGAGGGGTTTAGCGGGAGTCGGAGTGAGCAGTTCTTC. The encoded protein is CASEGFSGSRSEQFF. Full variable domain (rest looked up from reference TRBV2 and TRBJ2-1): EPEVTQTPSHQVTQMGQEVILRCVPISNHLYFYWYRQILGQKVEFLVSFYNNEISEKSEIFDDQFSVERPDGSNFTLKIRSTKLEDSAMYFCASEGFSGSRSEQFFGPGTRLTVL.

The chain combines TRBV5-6 with TRBJ2-7; 8 bases fit TRBD1. The CDR3 sequence is 13 residues long. The germline CDR1 and CDR2 sequences are SGHDT and YYEEEE. Germline trimming cut 0 bases from V and 7 bases from J; bases unmatched to any gene: 3. The DNA for the CDR3 is TGTGCCAGCAGCTTGGCAGGGGGCGCGGAGCAGTACTTC. Amino acid sequence: CASSLAGGAEQYF.

The rearrangement joins TRBV5-1 to TRBJ2-6; unclear D gene. V was trimmed by 0 bases and J by 2 bases, leaving 15 bases between them. Per the germline V gene, CDR1 is SGHRS and CDR2 is YFSETQ. There are 18 residues in the CDR3. CDR3 bases: TGCGCCAGCAGCTTGGGTGGCAGGCTATACACTGGGGCCAACGTCCTGACTTTC. Protein sequence: CASSLGGRLYTGANVLTF.

This chain joins TRBV6-1 and TRBJ1-1, with TRBD1 matching 7 bases. Germline assignment: CDR1 MNHNS and CDR2 SASEGT. The CDR3 consists of 14 residues. J was trimmed by 7 bases and V by 8 bases; bases with no gene match: 13. The CDR3 sequence is CASFRPGQFSEAFF. Written as DNA, the CDR3 is TGTGCCAGCTTTCGACCGGGACAGTTCAGTGAAGCTTTCTTT.

The rearrangement links TRBV5-1 to TRBJ2-3; 10 nucleotides match TRBD1. This CDR3 has 18 amino acids. The ends lost 0 bases at V and 0 bases at J; junction bases unmatched: 7. Germline V CDR1 and CDR2: SGHRS, YFSETQ. This CDR3 reads CASSLGTGGFPSTDTQYF. The CDR3 bases are TGCGCCAGCAGCTTGGGGACAGGGGGTTTTCCTAGCACAGATACGCAGTATTTT.

The rearrangement joins TRBV7-8 to TRBJ2-7; 8 bases fit TRBD1. Trimming cost V 3 bases and J 9 bases; bases outside gene matches: 19. Per germline, CDR1 SGHVS and CDR2 FQNEAQ. The CDR3 has 17 residues. This CDR3 is CASSFGATQGARVGQYF. The CDR3 DNA reads TGTGCCAGCAGCTTCGGGGCGACCCAGGGGGCGCGAGTTGGGCAGTACTTC.

The genes are TRBV6-5 and TRBJ1-2, with TRBD1 as a possible D gene (6 bases). V lost 7 bases and J 4 bases, leaving 16 bases between the germline ends. Germline-derived CDR1 and CDR2 are MNHEY and SVGAGI. The CDR3 runs to 14 residues. This CDR3 reads CASTSEGEGYGYTF. DNA for the CDR3: TGTGCCAGCACCTCTGAGGGGGAAGGCTATGGCTACACCTTC.

This chain connects TRBV5-1 to TRBJ2-7; D perhaps matches TRBD1 (5 bases). V lost 5 bases, J lost 3 bases, and 18 bases lay in between. CDR1 and CDR2 (germline): SGHRS, YFSETQ. The CDR3 is 15 residues long. As DNA, the CDR3 is TGCGCCAGCAGGTCGTTCTTTCAGGGTAACTACGAGCAGTACTTC. It is translated as CASRSFFQGNYEQYF.

CDR3 amino acids: CAWSVITDTQYF. CDR3 sequence (DNA): TGTGCCTGGAGTGTAATAACAGATACGCAGTATTTT. The chain combines TRBV30 with TRBJ2-3; D remains unclear. V was trimmed by 0 bases and J by 3 bases, leaving 4 bases between them. This CDR3 has 12 amino acids. Germline values: CDR1 GTSNPN, CDR2 SVGIG (reference sequence).